Only a few counts were recorded for the clone carrying this T cell receptor beta chain. What it binds is not known. This specimen belongs to a study of vaccination and CD4 T cells after COVID-19. V was clipped by 5 bases and J by 7 bases; unmatched bases: 10. Germline lookup yields CDR1 WNHNN and CDR2 SYGVQD (reference sequence). This CDR3 is built from 16 residues. With the Oncomine TCR Beta short-read assay, DNA from cultured CD4+ T cells was sequenced. TCRdb analysed the PCR reads with MiXCR anew, one entry per CDR3 protein. The data show more than 9,000 distinct CDR3 sequences, with around 20% seen just once and approximately 12% held by the top ten. Sample treatment: approximately nine-day PBMC culture with coronavirus spike peptide pools or control peptides (ViraFEST assay). Negative selection enriched CD4+ T cells from cultures at roughly 10 days. Study results and caveats: A median of around 83% of reactive clones, in convalescent patients, became evident only post-vaccination.

The chain recombines TRBV10-1 with TRBJ2-1, with TRBD2 matching 11 bases. The receptor comes from a human donor who received a COVID-19 vaccine. Source: CD4+ T cells from blood, cultured in vitro, taken before SARS-CoV-2 vaccination. This chain's CDR3 is CASSSRTSGYVNEQFF. The CDR3 DNA follows: TGCGCCAGCAGTTCCCGGACTAGCGGGTATGTGAATGAGCAGTTCTTC.